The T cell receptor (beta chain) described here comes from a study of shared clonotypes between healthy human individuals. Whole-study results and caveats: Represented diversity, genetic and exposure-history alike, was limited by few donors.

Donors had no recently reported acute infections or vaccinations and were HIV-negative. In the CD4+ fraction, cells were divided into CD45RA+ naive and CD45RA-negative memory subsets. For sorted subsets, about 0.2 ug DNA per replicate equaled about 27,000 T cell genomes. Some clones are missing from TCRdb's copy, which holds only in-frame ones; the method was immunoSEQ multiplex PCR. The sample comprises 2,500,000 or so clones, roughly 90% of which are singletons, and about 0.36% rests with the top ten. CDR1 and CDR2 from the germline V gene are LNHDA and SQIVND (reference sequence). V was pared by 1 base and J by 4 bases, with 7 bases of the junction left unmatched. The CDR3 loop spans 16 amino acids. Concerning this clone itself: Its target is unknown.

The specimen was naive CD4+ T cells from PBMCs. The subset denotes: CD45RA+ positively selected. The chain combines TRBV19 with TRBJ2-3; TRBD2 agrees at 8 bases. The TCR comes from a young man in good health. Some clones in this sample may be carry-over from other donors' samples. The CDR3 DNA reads TGTGCCAGTAGTATAGTCCTAGCGGGTAGCGCAGATACGCAGTATTTT. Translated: CASSIVLAGSADTQYF.